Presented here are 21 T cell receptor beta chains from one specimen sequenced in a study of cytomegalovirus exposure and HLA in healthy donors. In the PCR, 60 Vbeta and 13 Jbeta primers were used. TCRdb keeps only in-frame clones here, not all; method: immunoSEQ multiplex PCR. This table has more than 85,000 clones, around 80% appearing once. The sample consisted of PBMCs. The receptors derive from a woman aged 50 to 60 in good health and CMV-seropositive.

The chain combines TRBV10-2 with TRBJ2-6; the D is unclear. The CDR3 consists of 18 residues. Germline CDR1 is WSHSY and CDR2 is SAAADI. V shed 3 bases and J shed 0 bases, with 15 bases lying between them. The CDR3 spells CASSDLEQLGSGANVLTF. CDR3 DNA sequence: TGCGCCAGCAGTGATTTGGAACAGTTGGGCTCTGGGGCCAACGTCCTGACTTTC.

As DNA, the CDR3 is TGTGCCAGCAGCTTAATAGCGGGTCTTGATACTGAGCAGTTCTTC. The encoded protein is CASSLIAGLDTEQFF. The V call is TRBV11-1, the J call TRBJ2-1; the match to TRBD2 covers 7 bases. The V and J ends lost 2 bases and 9 bases, in that order; junction bases with no gene match: 10. CDR1 is SGHAT, CDR2 FQDESV, per germline (reference sequence). CDR3 length equals 15 residues.

The CDR3: CASRRVALTDTQYF. The CDR3 DNA reads TGCGCCAGCAGGAGGGTAGCGCTCACAGATACGCAGTATTTT. The chain uses TRBV5-1 and TRBJ2-3, with a possible D match to TRBD2 (5 bases). V was pared by 5 bases and J by 2 bases, with 12 bases between. The CDR3 spans 14 residues. Germline CDR1 is SGHRS and CDR2 is YFSETQ.

CDR3 region: CASSPRNMGTYEETQYF. The CDR3 region has the DNA TGTGCCAGCTCACCAAGGAACATGGGGACATATGAAGAGACCCAGTACTTC. V gene TRBV18 combines with J gene TRBJ2-5; a possible D gene is TRBD1 (6 bases). This CDR3 is built from 17 residues. Trimming removed 2 bases at V and 3 bases at J, with 19 bases between. The germline V gene has CDR1 KGHSH and CDR2 LQKENI.

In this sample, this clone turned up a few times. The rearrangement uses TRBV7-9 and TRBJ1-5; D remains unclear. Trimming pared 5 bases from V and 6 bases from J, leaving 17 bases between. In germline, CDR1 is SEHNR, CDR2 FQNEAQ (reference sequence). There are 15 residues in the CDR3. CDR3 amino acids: CASSPVEGGSQPQHF. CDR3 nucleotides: TGTGCCAGCAGCCCAGTAGAAGGCGGGAGTCAGCCCCAGCATTTT.

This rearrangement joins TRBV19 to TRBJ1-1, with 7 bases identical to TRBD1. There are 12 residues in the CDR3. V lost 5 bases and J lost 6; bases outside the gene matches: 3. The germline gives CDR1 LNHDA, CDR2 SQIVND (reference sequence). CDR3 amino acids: CASSFTGAEAFF. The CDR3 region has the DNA TGTGCCAGTAGTTTTACAGGGGCTGAAGCTTTCTTT.

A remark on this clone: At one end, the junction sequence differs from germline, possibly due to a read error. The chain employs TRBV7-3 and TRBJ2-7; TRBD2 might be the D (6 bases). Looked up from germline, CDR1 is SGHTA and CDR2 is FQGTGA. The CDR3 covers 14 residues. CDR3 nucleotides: TGTTCCAGCAGCGTCGGAGGGAACTCCTACGAGCAGTACTTC. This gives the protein CSSSVGGNSYEQYF. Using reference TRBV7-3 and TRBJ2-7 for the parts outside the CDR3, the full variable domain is GAGVSQTPSNKVTEKGKYVELRCDPISGHTALYWYRQSLGQGPEFLIYFQGTGAADDSGLPNDRFFAVRPEGSVSTLKIQRTERGDSAVYLCSSSVGGNSYEQYFGPGTRLTVT.

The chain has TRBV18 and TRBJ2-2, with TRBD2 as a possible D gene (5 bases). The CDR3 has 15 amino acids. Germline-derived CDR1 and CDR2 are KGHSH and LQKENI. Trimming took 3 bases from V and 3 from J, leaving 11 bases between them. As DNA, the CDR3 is TGTGCCAGCTCACCCCCTGGCGGGCACACCGGGGAGCTGTTTTTT. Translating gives CASSPPGGHTGELFF.

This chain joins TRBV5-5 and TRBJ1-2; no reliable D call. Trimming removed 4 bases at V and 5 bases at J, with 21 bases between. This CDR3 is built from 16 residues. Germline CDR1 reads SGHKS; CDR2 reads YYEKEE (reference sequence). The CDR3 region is CASSLDPSPSGYGYTF. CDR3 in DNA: TGTGCCAGCAGCCTTGACCCGAGTCCCTCGGGTTATGGCTACACCTTC.

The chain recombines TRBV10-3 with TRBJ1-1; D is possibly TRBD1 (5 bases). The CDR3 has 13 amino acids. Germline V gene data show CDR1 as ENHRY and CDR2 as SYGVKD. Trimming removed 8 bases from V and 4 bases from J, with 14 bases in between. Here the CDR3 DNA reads TGTGCCATCTCATTCGGGGGGGGCACTGAAGCTTTCTTT. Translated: CAISFGGGTEAFF.

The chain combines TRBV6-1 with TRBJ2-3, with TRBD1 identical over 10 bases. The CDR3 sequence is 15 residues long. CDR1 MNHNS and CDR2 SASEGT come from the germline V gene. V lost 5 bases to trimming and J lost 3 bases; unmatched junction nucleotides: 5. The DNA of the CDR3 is TGTGCCAGCAGTTCGACAGGGGGCCGGACAGATACGCAGTATTTT. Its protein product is CASSSTGGRTDTQYF.

In DNA form, the CDR3 reads TGTGCCAGCAGCGGACAGGGGCACAGAAACTACGAGCAGTACTTC. Translation: CASSGQGHRNYEQYF. The rearrangement uses TRBV5-4 and TRBJ2-7; 9 bases are shared with TRBD1. The V gene's germline CDR1 is SGHNT and CDR2 YYREEE (reference sequence). The CDR3 has 15 residues. Unmatched junction bases numbered 8, after V lost 4 bases and J lost 3 bases.

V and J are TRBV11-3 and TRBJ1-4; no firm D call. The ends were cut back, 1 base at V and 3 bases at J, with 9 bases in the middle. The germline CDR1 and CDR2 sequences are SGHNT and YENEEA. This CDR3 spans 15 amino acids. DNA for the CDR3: TGTGCCAGCAGCTTAGGGGCCTACCCTAATGAAAAACTGTTTTTT. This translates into CASSLGAYPNEKLFF.

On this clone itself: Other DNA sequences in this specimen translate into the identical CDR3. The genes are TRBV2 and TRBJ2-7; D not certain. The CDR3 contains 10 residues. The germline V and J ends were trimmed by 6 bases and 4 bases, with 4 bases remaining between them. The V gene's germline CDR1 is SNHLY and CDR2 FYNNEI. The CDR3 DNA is TGTGCCAGCAGCGGTTACGAGCAGTACTTC. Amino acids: CASSGYEQYF. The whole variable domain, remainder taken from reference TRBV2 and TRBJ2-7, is EPEVTQTPSHQVTQMGQEVILRCVPISNHLYFYWYRQILGQKVEFLVSFYNNEISEKSEIFDDQFSVERPDGSNFTLKIRSTKLEDSAMYFCASSGYEQYFGPGTRLTVT.

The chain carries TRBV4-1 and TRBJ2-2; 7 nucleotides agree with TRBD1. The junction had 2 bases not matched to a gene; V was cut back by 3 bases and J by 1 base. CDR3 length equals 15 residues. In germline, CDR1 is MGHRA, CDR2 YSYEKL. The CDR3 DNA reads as TGCGCCAGCAGCCATAGGACAGGGAACACCGGGGAGCTGTTTTTT. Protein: CASSHRTGNTGELFF.

CDR3 coding DNA: TGTGCCAGCTCACAGTACCAAACGGCAGGGCGCGTTACCGAGCAGTACTTC. It yields the protein CASSQYQTAGRVTEQYF. The chain uses TRBV18 and TRBJ2-7, with a tentative D call TRBD1 (5 bases). The CDR3 has 17 amino acids. Trimming left V 4 bases short and J 6 bases short, with 25 bases between. Germline loops: CDR1 KGHSH, CDR2 LQKENI.

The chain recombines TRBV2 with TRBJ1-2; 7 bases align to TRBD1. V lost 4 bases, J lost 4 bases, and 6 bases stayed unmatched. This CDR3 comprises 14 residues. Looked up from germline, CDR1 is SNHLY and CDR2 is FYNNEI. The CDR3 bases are TGTGCCAGCAGTGCAGGGGACAGCGCCTATGGCTACACCTTC. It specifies CASSAGDSAYGYTF.

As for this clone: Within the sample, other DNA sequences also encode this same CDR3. Written as DNA, the CDR3 is TGTGCCTGGAGCCGAGGTAAACAAGAGACCCAGTACTTC. The encoded protein is CAWSRGKQETQYF. The rearrangement uses TRBV30 and TRBJ2-5, with D uncertain. The germline V gene encodes CDR1 GTSNPN and CDR2 SVGIG (reference sequence). This CDR3 has 13 amino acids. Trimming removed 3 bases at V and 2 bases at J, with 10 bases between. Full variable domain (missing parts from reference TRBV30 and TRBJ2-5): SQTIHQWPATLVQPVGSPLSLECTVEGTSNPNLYWYRQAAGRGLQLLFYSVGIGQISSEVPQNLSASRPQDRQFILSSKKLLLSDSGFYLCAWSRGKQETQYFGPGTRLLVL.

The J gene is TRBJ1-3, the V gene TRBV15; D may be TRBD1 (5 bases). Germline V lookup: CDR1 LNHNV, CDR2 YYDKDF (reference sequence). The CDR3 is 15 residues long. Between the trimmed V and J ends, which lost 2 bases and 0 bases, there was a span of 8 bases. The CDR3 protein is CATSRRRGSGNTIYF. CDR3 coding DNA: TGTGCCACCAGCAGAAGGAGGGGCTCTGGAAACACCATATATTTT.

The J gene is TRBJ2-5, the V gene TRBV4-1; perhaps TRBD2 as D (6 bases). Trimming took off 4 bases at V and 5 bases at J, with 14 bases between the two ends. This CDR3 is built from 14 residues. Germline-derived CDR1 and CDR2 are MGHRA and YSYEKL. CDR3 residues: CASSPNGGGETQYF. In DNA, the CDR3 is TGCGCCAGCAGCCCCAACGGGGGTGGGGAGACCCAGTACTTC.

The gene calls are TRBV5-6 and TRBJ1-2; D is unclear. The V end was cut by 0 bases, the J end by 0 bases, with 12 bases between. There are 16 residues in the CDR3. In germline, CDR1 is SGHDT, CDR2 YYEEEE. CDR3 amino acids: CASSLATGIANYGYTF. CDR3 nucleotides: TGTGCCAGCAGCTTGGCTACGGGGATAGCTAACTATGGCTACACCTTC. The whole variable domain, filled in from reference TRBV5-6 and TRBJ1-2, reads DAGVTQSPTHLIKTRGQQVTLRCSPKSGHDTVSWYQQALGQGPQFIFQYYEEEERQRGNFPDRFSGHQFPNYSSELNVNALLLGDSALYLCASSLATGIANYGYTFGSGTRLTVV.